This T cell receptor beta chain is drawn from a study of OX40 agonist ivuxolimab in advanced cancers. Study details: Participants could have had prior anti-PD-1, anti-PD-L1 or anti-CTLA-4 therapy, and less than 45% had some. General study points: The antigens recognized by the expanded peripheral T cells, that is their antigen specificity, were not determined.

The data were produced by immunoSEQ multiplex PCR, yet TCRdb's version contains in-frame clones alone and is incomplete. Seen here are over 15,000 clones, roughly 72% observed once, and the top ten hold roughly 24%. V lost 6 bases, J lost 7 bases, and 13 bases stayed unmatched. CDR1 SEHNR and CDR2 FQNEAQ come from the germline V gene (reference sequence). The CDR3 is made up of 15 amino acids. Excluded were patients having autoimmune disease history or systemic immunosuppression. To note about this clone: The antigen is undetermined.

This specimen consisted of CD4+ or CD8+ T cells sorted from blood, obtained in a trial of the OX40 agonist ivuxolimab. This TCR was recovered from an adult with an advanced solid tumor such as melanoma, head and neck, liver or kidney cancer. The chain employs TRBV7-9 and TRBJ2-7; 9 bases are a match to TRBD1. For the CDR3, the DNA is TGTGCCAGCAGTTGGCGAGACAGGGGGTTGGATGAGCAGTACTTC. It translates to CASSWRDRGLDEQYF. Using reference TRBV7-9 and TRBJ2-7 for the parts outside the CDR3, the full variable domain is DTGVSQNPRHKITKRGQNVTFRCDPISEHNRLYWYRQTLGQGPEFLTYFQNEAQLEKSRLLSDRFSAERPKGSFSTLEIQRTEQGDSAMYLCASSWRDRGLDEQYFGPGTRLTVT.